The 10 T cell receptor beta chains in this list originate from one sample, sequenced in a study of blood T cell repertoires in COVID-19. Profiled with immunoSEQ multiplex PCR; TCRdb holds only in-frame clones, not every one. The sample has under 350,000 clones, 65% to 90% seen once. Sequences were obtained from peripheral blood. The source of these receptors is a human donor in a cohort sampled during active COVID-19.

V gene TRBV12-5 combines with J gene TRBJ2-3, with D tentatively TRBD2 (7 bases). The germline CDR1 and CDR2 sequences are LGHNT and FRNRAP. Trimming stripped 0 bases from V and 1 base from J, with 14 bases between. The length of the CDR3 is 17 residues. CDR3 nucleotides: TGTGCTAGTGGTTTGGTAGGTGGGGGGGGGCGCACAGATACGCAGTATTTT. Protein product: CASGLVGGGGRTDTQYF.

The chain couples TRBV27 to TRBJ2-7; possibly TRBD2 for D (5 bases). Trimming removed 6 bases from V and 5 bases from J, with 11 bases in between. Per germline, CDR1 MNHEY and CDR2 SMNVEV (reference sequence). CDR3 size: 12 residues. CDR3 region: CASRGSPHEQYF. The CDR3 DNA sequence: TGTGCCAGCAGGGGGAGTCCCCACGAGCAGTACTTC.

This clone appeared a few times. This rearrangement joins TRBV12-3 or TRBV12-4 to TRBJ1-1; D call uncertain. CDR3 length equals 12 residues. Trimming left V 6 bases short and J 4 bases short, with 9 bases between. CDR3 residues: CASSRRVTEAFF. In nucleotides, the CDR3 is TGTGCCAGCAGCCGGAGGGTCACTGAAGCTTTCTTT.

The chain has TRBV21-1 and TRBJ1-2; the table gives TRBD1 as D, unverified against the DNA. TRBV21-1 is a pseudogene locus. This CDR3 has 14 residues. The CDR3 bases are TGTGCCAGCAGCAAAAACTGGGACAGGGATGGCTACACCTTC. It specifies CASSKNWDRDGYTF.

The J gene is TRBJ1-2, the V gene TRBV7-2; 12 bases line up with TRBD1. Germline CDR1 SGHTA, CDR2 FQGNSA. CDR3 length equals 14 residues. V trimming: 5 bases; J trimming: 7 bases; junction bases outside the gene matches: 5. The CDR3 DNA is TGTGCCAGCAGCCCGGGACAGGGGGCGTCTGGCTACACCTTC. Protein sequence: CASSPGQGASGYTF. The whole variable domain, remainder taken from reference TRBV7-2 and TRBJ1-2, is GAGVSQSPSNKVTEKGKDVELRCDPISGHTALYWYRQSLGQGLEFLIYFQGNSAPDKSGLPSDRFSAERTGGSVSTLTIQRTQQEDSAVYLCASSPGQGASGYTFGSGTRLTVV.

This chain connects TRBV9 to TRBJ1-2; D gene unclear. Trimming cost V 0 bases and J 4 bases, with 7 bases left between them. Per germline, CDR1 SGDLS and CDR2 YYNGEE. The CDR3 covers 13 residues. The CDR3 loop reads CASSVGGLYGYTF. As DNA, the CDR3 is TGTGCCAGCAGCGTAGGAGGGCTCTATGGCTACACCTTC.

This clone has a single count. The gene calls are TRBV5-1 and TRBJ1-3; D gene uncertain. The germline V and J ends were trimmed by 0 bases and 3 bases, with 10 bases remaining between them. The CDR3 consists of 15 residues. In germline, CDR1 is SGHRS, CDR2 YFSETQ. The CDR3 loop is CASSLVAGFGNTIYF. In DNA, the CDR3 is TGCGCCAGCAGCTTGGTAGCCGGGTTTGGAAACACCATATATTTT.

V and J are TRBV30 and TRBJ1-2; D unresolved. Germline CDR1 and CDR2: GTSNPN and SVGIG (reference sequence). The CDR3 is 15 residues long. Trimming pared 0 bases from V and 0 bases from J, leaving 11 bases between. CDR3 DNA sequence: TGTGCCTGGAGTGTAAGAGACACCGCTAACTATGGCTACACCTTC. Residues: CAWSVRDTANYGYTF.

This clone was detected once. For the CDR3, the DNA is TGTGCCAGCAGTTACGGACTAGCGGGGGGGACCGGGGAGCTGTTTTTT. Its translation: CASSYGLAGGTGELFF. The chain uses TRBV5-4 and TRBJ2-2, with 15 bases aligning to TRBD2. The CDR3 loop spans 16 amino acids. Germline CDR1 SGHNT, CDR2 YYREEE (reference sequence). V dropped 5 bases and J dropped 5; count of bases not matched to a gene: 4.

V and J are TRBV9 and TRBJ2-2, with 9 nucleotides matching TRBD2. J lost 3 bases, V lost 0 bases, and 0 bases had no gene match. Germline V gene sequence: CDR1 SGDLS, CDR2 YYNGEE. This CDR3 spans 15 amino acids. CDR3 residues: CASSVGTSDTGELFF. CDR3 nucleotides: TGTGCCAGCAGCGTAGGGACTAGCGACACCGGGGAGCTGTTTTTT.